This entry is about one TCR beta chain. The target antigen is unknown. This sample was included in a study of blood T cells in healthy people across ages. General study results and limits: Naive CD4+ cells and diversity were both higher in long-lived donors than in aged donors.

The use of a sample-barcoded 5' primer and a J-beta primer mix characterized a second PCR of 7 to 11 cycles. TCRdb re-called the 5' RACE reads through MiXCR, storing one row per CDR3 protein. The table lists about 670,000 distinct CDR3 sequences, about 50% of them singletons. Sequencing was performed on blood. The origin of this receptor is a woman older than 75 in good health.

The chain's CDR3 is CASSLYSSSYNEQFF. The DNA for the CDR3 is TGTGCCAGCAGCCTCTACAGTAGCTCCTACAATGAGCAGTTCTTC. This chain uses TRBV11-2 with TRBJ2-1; no clear D. This CDR3 is 15 amino acids long. Germline CDR1 and CDR2: SGHAT and FQNNGV. With 5 bases removed from V and 0 bases from J, the gap between germline ends came to 11 bases.